These T cell receptor beta chains were read from a single sample in a study of shared clonotypes between healthy human individuals. Libraries were prepared by immunoSEQ multiplex PCR; TCRdb keeps only in-frame clonotypes and omits some of them. The repertoire has about 530,000 clones, 60% to 80% of them found once; the top ten carry around 12%. The sequencing input was PBMCs. These receptors originate from a woman in her forties in good health. Some clones in this sample may be carry-over from other donors' samples. The CDR3 runs from the conserved cysteine through the conserved F or W. D genes are given only for firm matches. Expanded clones are given a class, and other clones once, few, many or no size at all.

cdr3_nt cdr3_aa j_call v_call clone_size d_call
TGTGCCAGTACCAAACAGGGGGCCGGTCAGCCCCAGCATTTT CASTKQGAGQPQHF TRBJ1-5 TRBV19 - TRBD1
TGTGCCTGGAGTGGGCAGACGGGCACTGAAGCTTTCTTT CAWSGQTGTEAFF TRBJ1-1 TRBV30 once -
TGTGCCAGCAGCTTCCAAAGCGGGAGGGGGAGGGTCTTC CASSFQSGRGRVF TRBJ2-1 TRBV5-4 - TRBD2
TGTGCCAGCAGTCAAACAGGGGGTCGGGGAGAGACCCAGTACTTC CASSQTGGRGETQYF TRBJ2-5 TRBV6-1 - TRBD1
TGTGCCAGCAGCCAGGCTAGCTATTACGAGCAGTACTTC CASSQASYYEQYF TRBJ2-7 TRBV4-2 - -
TGTGCCAGCAGTTTTGCTAGCGGAAGGAACTCCTACGAGCAGTACTTC CASSFASGRNSYEQYF TRBJ2-7 TRBV28 few TRBD2
TGTGCCAGCAGCTTAGAAGCTAATCAGCCCCAGCATTTT CASSLEANQPQHF TRBJ1-5 TRBV7-2 many -
TGTGCCAGCAGGCAGGGAATGGAGACCCAGTACTTC CASRQGMETQYF TRBJ2-5 TRBV7-9 - -
TGCGCCAGCAGCTTCCAGGGAGTACAAGAGACCCAGTACTTC CASSFQGVQETQYF TRBJ2-5 TRBV5-1 few -
TGTGCCAGCAGGCCCTCCGGGAGGAGGGATGAAAAACTGTTTTTT CASRPSGRRDEKLFF TRBJ1-4 TRBV6-5 - -
TGTGCCAGTAGGGCTAGCGGAACAAGTGAGCAGTTCTTC CASRASGTSEQFF TRBJ2-1 TRBV19 - TRBD2
TGCAGCGTTGTGGGAGGAGCAACTAATGAAAAACTGTTTTTT CSVVGGATNEKLFF TRBJ1-4 TRBV29-1 - -
TGTGCCAGCAGCCGCACCGGGACTAGCGGCTACAATGAGCAGTTCTTC CASSRTGTSGYNEQFF TRBJ2-1 TRBV4-2 - TRBD2
TGTGCCAGCAGCCAGGGGTACAATCAGCCCCAGCATTTT CASSQGYNQPQHF TRBJ1-5 TRBV2 - -
TGTGCCAGTAGTATAGGGGCGGGCACAGATACGCAGTATTTT CASSIGAGTDTQYF TRBJ2-3 TRBV19 - -
TGTGCCAGCAGCTCCTCAATATATCAGCCCCAGCATTTT CASSSSIYQPQHF TRBJ1-5 TRBV11-2 - -
TGTGCCAGCAGCACCACAGTTGACACTGAAGCTTTCTTT CASSTTVDTEAFF TRBJ1-1 TRBV11-2 few -
TGTGCCAGCAGTCGTCGGGAGCTGTTTTTT CASSRRELFF TRBJ2-2 TRBV28 - -
TGTGCCAGCAGTGGGGGGGGACTGGCGTTTCAAGAGACCCAATACTTC CASSGGGLAFQETQYF TRBJ2-5 TRBV2 - TRBD2
TGTGCCAGCAGCTGGGGCAGGGACACTGAAGCTTTCTTT CASSWGRDTEAFF TRBJ1-1 TRBV5-5 - -
TGTGCCAGCTCCTTGGGACAGACTAATGAAAAACTGTTTTTT CASSLGQTNEKLFF TRBJ1-4 TRBV7-9 few TRBD1
TGCAGCGTTGGTTATGGAAGGAATGAGCAGTTCTTC CSVGYGRNEQFF TRBJ2-1 TRBV29-1 - -
TGTGCCAGCAGAAGTGGACAGGGGGCTACCTACGAGCAGTACTTC CASRSGQGATYEQYF TRBJ2-7 TRBV5-4 few TRBD1
TGTGCCAGCAGTATCGGACTAGTCAATGAGCAGTTCTTC CASSIGLVNEQFF TRBJ2-1 TRBV28 few TRBD2
TGTGCCAGCTCACCCCAGACTAGCGGTTTCTACAATGAGCAGTTCTTC CASSPQTSGFYNEQFF TRBJ2-1 TRBV18 - TRBD2
TGCGCCAGCAGCTCTCGTGCTAGCGGGATAACATACAATGAGCAGTTCTTC CASSSRASGITYNEQFF TRBJ2-1 TRBV5-1 - TRBD2
TGTGCCAGCAGCAGTAGCCCGACTAGTCCGGAGACCCAGTACTTC CASSSSPTSPETQYF TRBJ2-5 TRBV27 - -
TGCAGCGTTGAAAGGACAGGGGCGGTGATAAATGGCTACACCTTC CSVERTGAVINGYTF TRBJ1-2 TRBV29-1 - TRBD1
TGTGCCAGCAGATGGACCCCTTGGAAGAGCACAGATACGCAGTATTTT CASRWTPWKSTDTQYF TRBJ2-3 TRBV7-8 - -